Described below is a single T cell receptor (beta chain) sequence and its context. As yet, its antigen is unknown. Some clones are missing from TCRdb's copy, which holds only in-frame ones; the method was immunoSEQ multiplex PCR. The sample lists about 140,000 clones; approximately 93% were seen once. The data derive from a study of T cell responses to AZD1222 COVID-19 vaccine. Germline lookup yields CDR1 SGHDT and CDR2 YYEEEE. V shed 3 bases, J shed 3 bases, and the junction held 6 bases outside the gene matches. This CDR3 is built from 16 residues. Study findings and constraints: Within unmutated variant regions lay the reported targets of nearly half of spike-specific TCRs.

This TCR came from an adult who received the AZD1222 COVID-19 vaccine. The chain recombines TRBV5-6 with TRBJ2-1; 10 nucleotides line up with TRBD2. This specimen consisted of peripheral blood, obtained 28 days after the second AZD1222 dose. CDR3 DNA: TGTGCCAGCAGCTCCCTTGGACTAGCGGACTACAATGAGCAGTTCTTC. Translated: CASSSLGLADYNEQFF.